One and the same sample provided the 5 T cell receptor beta chains below, sequenced in a study of blood T cells in healthy people across ages. Primed by a sample-barcoded 5' primer and a J-beta primer mix, a second PCR proceeded for roughly 7 to 11 cycles. TCRdb itself ran the 5' RACE reads through MiXCR, one entry per CDR3 protein. The profile shows about 580,000 distinct CDR3 sequences, under 55% of them singletons. Sequencing was done on a sample of blood. These receptors originate from a man older than 75 in good health.

The chain's CDR3 is CASSSNWISTDTQYF. CDR3 DNA sequence: TGTGCCAGCAGCTCTAACTGGATTAGCACAGATACGCAGTATTTT. The chain links TRBV7-6 to TRBJ2-3; no reliable D call. Germline loops: CDR1 SGHVS, CDR2 FNYEAQ. The V and J ends lost 4 bases and 0 bases respectively, with 11 bases between them. There are 15 residues in the CDR3.

Note on this clonotype: The junction departs from the called germline gene at one end, perhaps through a read error. This sequence joins TRBV6-1 and TRBJ2-5; maybe TRBD1 (5 bases). The J call may be incorrect, as the DNA end agrees better with TRBJ2-4. The CDR3 has 16 residues. Germline CDR1 is MNHNS and CDR2 is SASEGT. CDR3 in amino acids: CASSERSRSDKSIQYF. The CDR3 DNA sequence: TGTGCCAGCAGTGAGCGCAGTCGTTCGGACAAAAGCATTCAGTACTTC.

A note on this clonotype: A read error is possible here, since a much larger clone lies one base away. The V and J genes are TRBV6-5 and TRBJ2-2, with 9 bases that match TRBD2. This CDR3 has 17 residues. Germline CDR1 and CDR2: MNHEY and SVGAGI. The V gene end was trimmed by 0 bases and the J gene end by 3 bases; junction bases not matched to a gene: 5. Here the CDR3 DNA reads TGTGCCAGCAGTTACTCAGCGGGAGGTACGGACACCGGGGAGCTGTTTTTT. Residues: CASSYSAGGTDTGELFF.

The V gene is TRBV10-3, the J gene TRBJ1-5; D ambiguous. Trimming took 3 bases from V and 5 from J, leaving 11 bases between them. Germline CDR1 ENHRY, CDR2 SYGVKD. This CDR3 region has 14 residues. The CDR3 DNA reads TGTGCCATCAGTGAAGTGTTGGATCATCAGCCCCAGCATTTT. Amino acids: CAISEVLDHQPQHF.

The chain joins TRBV24-1 to TRBJ2-3; D may correspond to TRBD1 or TRBD2 (5 bases each). The germline V gene has CDR1 KGHDR and CDR2 SFDVKD. V gave up 5 bases and J gave up 0 bases, with 14 bases separating them. This CDR3 has 16 residues. The CDR3 spells CATSASGAESTDTQYF. Here the CDR3 DNA reads TGTGCCACCAGTGCATCCGGGGCCGAAAGCACAGATACGCAGTATTTT.